Listed below are T cell receptor beta chains from one sample, sequenced in a study of cytomegalovirus exposure and HLA in healthy donors. Profiled with immunoSEQ multiplex PCR; TCRdb holds only in-frame clones, not every one. The sample features approximately 38,000 clones, with approximately 1.4% in its top ten. The sequenced material came from PBMCs. Receptors originate from a man aged 25-45 years in good health and CMV-seronegative. Both conserved end residues are part of each CDR3. Each record gives: CDR3 protein, CDR3 DNA, D gene, V gene, J gene. D genes are given only for firm matches.

CASSSVPSSGRAYEQYF	TGTGCCAGTAGTTCCGTACCCTCTAGCGGGAGGGCCTACGAGCAGTACTTC	TRBD2	TRBV19	TRBJ2-7
CASSYGFSGRSGEQYF	TGTGCCAGCAGTTACGGATTTAGCGGGAGAAGCGGCGAGCAGTACTTC	TRBD2	TRBV6-5	TRBJ2-7
CASSLLSGQGNTDTQYF	TGTGCCAGCAGCTTACTATCGGGACAGGGGAACACAGATACGCAGTATTTT	TRBD1	TRBV7-6	TRBJ2-3
CSVGEGYEQYF	TGCAGCGTGGGGGAGGGCTACGAGCAGTACTTC	TRBD2	TRBV29-1	TRBJ2-7
CAWSRRELFTDTQYF	TGTGCCTGGAGTAGGAGGGAATTATTCACAGATACGCAGTATTTT	-	TRBV30	TRBJ2-3
CASSVRGGVNTEAFF	TGTGCCAGCAGCGTCCGTGGGGGGGTGAACACTGAAGCTTTCTTT	-	TRBV13	TRBJ1-1
CSVELAGGPETQYF	TGCAGCGTCGAACTAGCGGGAGGGCCGGAGACCCAGTACTTC	TRBD2	TRBV29-1	TRBJ2-5
CASSWARVGRTGELFF	TGTGCCAGCAGCTGGGCTCGTGTGGGCAGGACCGGGGAGCTGTTTTTT	-	TRBV5-6	TRBJ2-2
CASSQNRWTLTVTSYNEQFF	TGTGCCAGCTCACAAAACCGGTGGACTTTAACCGTTACCTCCTACAATGAGCAGTTCTTC	-	TRBV18	TRBJ2-1
CASSPSWQNNYGYTF	TGTGCCAGCTCACCATCCTGGCAGAATAACTATGGCTACACCTTC	-	TRBV18	TRBJ1-2
CAWSVGEGQHNEQFF	TGTGCCTGGAGTGTAGGAGAGGGACAGCACAATGAGCAGTTCTTC	TRBD1	TRBV30	TRBJ2-1
CASSEGAGGLNSPLHF	TGTGCCAGCAGTGAGGGGGCAGGGGGCTTGAATTCACCCCTCCACTTT	TRBD1	TRBV6-4	TRBJ1-6
CASSLGQGIGYTF	TGCGCCAGCAGCTTGGGACAGGGGATCGGCTACACCTTC	TRBD1	TRBV5-1	TRBJ1-2
CASSEQGRAYEQYF	TGTGCCAGCAGTGAACAGGGAAGGGCCTACGAGCAGTACTTC	-	TRBV2	TRBJ2-7
CASSLEGRNQYF	TGTGCCAGCAGTTTAGAGGGCCGAAATCAGTACTTC	-	TRBV28	TRBJ2-7
CASSVDRLYGYTF	TGTGCCAGTAGTGTGGACAGGTTATATGGCTACACCTTC	TRBD1	TRBV19	TRBJ1-2
CSARRSVGQLGEQYF	TGCAGCGCCCGTCGTTCGGTGGGCCAATTGGGCGAGCAGTACTTC	-	TRBV29-1	TRBJ2-7
CASTIQGAGANVLTF	TGTGCCAGCACCATACAGGGGGCTGGGGCCAACGTCCTGACTTTC	TRBD1	TRBV6-1	TRBJ2-6
CASSPGRGNYEQYF	TGTGCCAGCTCTCCCGGGAGGGGGAACTACGAGCAGTACTTC	TRBD2	TRBV18	TRBJ2-7
CASTPPGLLSAGELFF	TGCGCCAGCACCCCACCGGGACTCCTATCGGCCGGGGAGCTGTTTTTT	-	TRBV5-1	TRBJ2-2
CASNPREVEKLFF	TGTGCCAGCAACCCGAGGGAAGTTGAAAAACTGTTTTTT	-	TRBV9	TRBJ1-4
CAISESLIQGRAKGYTF	TGTGCCATCAGTGAGTCGCTAATACAGGGGCGGGCGAAAGGCTACACCTTC	TRBD1	TRBV10-3	TRBJ1-2
CASSIDRSPGGNQPQHF	TGTGCCAGTAGTATAGATCGCTCACCAGGGGGCAATCAGCCCCAGCATTTT	-	TRBV19	TRBJ1-5
CASSQDQVSSYEQYF	TGCGCCAGCAGCCAAGATCAGGTGAGCTCCTACGAGCAGTACTTC	-	TRBV4-3	TRBJ2-7
CASKDNSGNTIYF	TGCGCCAGCAAGGACAACTCTGGAAACACCATATATTTT	-	TRBV10-1	TRBJ1-3
CASSPQAAGANVLTF	TGTGCCAGCTCACCACAGGCGGCTGGGGCCAACGTCCTGACTTTC	-	TRBV18	TRBJ2-6
CAWSNLIATEAFF	TGTGCCTGGAGTAACCTGATTGCGACTGAAGCTTTCTTT	-	TRBV30	TRBJ1-1
CASSPPRTGTGELFF	TGTGCCAGCTCACCACCACGAACGGGGACCGGGGAGCTGTTTTTT	-	TRBV18	TRBJ2-2
CASSDRSMNTEAFF	TGTGCCAGCAGTGACAGGTCCATGAACACTGAAGCTTTCTTT	-	TRBV2	TRBJ1-1